This T cell receptor beta chain comes out of a study of cytomegalovirus exposure and HLA in healthy donors. This table comes from immunoSEQ multiplex PCR, and its TCRdb copy is limited to in-frame clones, with some not included. The data hold about 130,000 clones, with roughly 90% observed a single time. Trimming stripped 7 bases from V and 5 bases from J, with 17 bases between. The germline V gene has CDR1 SNHLY and CDR2 FYNNEI. The CDR3 extends over 14 amino acids. The rearrangement uses TRBV2 and TRBJ2-5; D possibly corresponds to TRBD1 (6 bases). Input material: PBMCs. The receptor was isolated from a man aged 25 to 40 in good health and CMV-seronegative. CDR3 bases: TGTGCCAGCAATTCTCTCCGGCAGGGGGAGACCCAGTACTTC. Protein product: CASNSLRQGETQYF.